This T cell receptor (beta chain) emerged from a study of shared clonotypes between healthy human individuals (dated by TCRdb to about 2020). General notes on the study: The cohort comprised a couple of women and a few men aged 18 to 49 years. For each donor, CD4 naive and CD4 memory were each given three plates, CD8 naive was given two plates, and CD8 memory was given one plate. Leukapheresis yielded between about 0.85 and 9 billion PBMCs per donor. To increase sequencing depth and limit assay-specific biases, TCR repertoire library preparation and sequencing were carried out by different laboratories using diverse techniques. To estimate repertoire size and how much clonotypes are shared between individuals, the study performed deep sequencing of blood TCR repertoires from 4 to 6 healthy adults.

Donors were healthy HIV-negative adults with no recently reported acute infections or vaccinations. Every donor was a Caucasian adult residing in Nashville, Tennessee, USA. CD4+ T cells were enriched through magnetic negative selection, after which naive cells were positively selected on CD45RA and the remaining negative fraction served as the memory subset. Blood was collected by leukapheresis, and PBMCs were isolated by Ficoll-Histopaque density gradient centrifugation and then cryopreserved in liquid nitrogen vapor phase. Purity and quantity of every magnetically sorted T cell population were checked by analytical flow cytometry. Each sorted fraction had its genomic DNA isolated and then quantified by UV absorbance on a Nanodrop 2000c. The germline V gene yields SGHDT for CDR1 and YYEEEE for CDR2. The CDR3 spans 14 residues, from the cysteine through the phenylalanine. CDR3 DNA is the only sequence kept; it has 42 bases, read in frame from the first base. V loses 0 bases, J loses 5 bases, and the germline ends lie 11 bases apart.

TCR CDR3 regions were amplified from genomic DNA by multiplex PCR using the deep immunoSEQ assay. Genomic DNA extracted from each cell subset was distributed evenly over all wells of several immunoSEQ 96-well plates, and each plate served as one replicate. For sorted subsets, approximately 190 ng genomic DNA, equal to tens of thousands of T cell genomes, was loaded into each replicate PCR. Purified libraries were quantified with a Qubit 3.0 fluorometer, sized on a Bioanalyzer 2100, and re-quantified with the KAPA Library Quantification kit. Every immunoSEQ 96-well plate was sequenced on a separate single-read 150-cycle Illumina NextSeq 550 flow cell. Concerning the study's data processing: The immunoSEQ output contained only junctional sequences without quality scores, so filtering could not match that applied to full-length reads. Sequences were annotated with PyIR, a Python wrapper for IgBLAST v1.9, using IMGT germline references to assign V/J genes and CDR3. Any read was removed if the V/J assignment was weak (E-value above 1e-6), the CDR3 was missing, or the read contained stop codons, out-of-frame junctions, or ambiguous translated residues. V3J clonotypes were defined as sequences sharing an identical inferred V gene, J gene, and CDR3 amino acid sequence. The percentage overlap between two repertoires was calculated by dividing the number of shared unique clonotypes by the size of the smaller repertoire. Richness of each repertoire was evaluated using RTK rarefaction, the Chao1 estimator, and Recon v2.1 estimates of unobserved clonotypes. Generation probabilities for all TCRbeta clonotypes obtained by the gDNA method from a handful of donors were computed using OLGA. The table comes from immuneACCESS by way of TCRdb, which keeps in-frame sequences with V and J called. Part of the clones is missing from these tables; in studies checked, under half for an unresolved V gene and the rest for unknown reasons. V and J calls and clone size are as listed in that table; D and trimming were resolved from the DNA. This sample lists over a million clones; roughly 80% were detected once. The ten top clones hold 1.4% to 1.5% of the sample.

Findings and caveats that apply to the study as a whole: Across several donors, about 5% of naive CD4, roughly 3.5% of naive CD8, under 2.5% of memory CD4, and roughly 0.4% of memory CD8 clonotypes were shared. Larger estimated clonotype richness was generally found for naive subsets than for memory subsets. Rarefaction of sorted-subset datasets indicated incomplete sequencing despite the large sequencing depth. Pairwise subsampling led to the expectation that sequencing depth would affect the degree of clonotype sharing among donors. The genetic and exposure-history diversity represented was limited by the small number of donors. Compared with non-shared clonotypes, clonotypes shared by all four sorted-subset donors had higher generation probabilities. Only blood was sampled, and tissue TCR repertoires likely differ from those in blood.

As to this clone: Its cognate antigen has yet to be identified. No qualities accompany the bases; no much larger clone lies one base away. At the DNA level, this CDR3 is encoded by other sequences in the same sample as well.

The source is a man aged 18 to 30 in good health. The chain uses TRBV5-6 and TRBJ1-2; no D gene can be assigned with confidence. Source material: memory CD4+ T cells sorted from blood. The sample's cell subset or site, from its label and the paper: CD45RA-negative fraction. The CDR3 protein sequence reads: CASSLGRQIYGYTF. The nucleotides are TGTGCCAGCAGCTTGGGTCGACAAATTTATGGCTACACCTTC.